The clone carrying this TCR beta chain has just a few counts. Its antigen is not known. These data originate in a study of identical twins. Findings and limits, study-wide: Among monozygotic twins, out-of-frame TCR alpha sharing exceeded what models predicted.

CDR1 is KGHDR, CDR2 SFDVKD, per germline. The CDR3 spans 15 residues. Unmatched junction bases numbered 9, after V lost 9 bases and J lost 5 bases. TCRdb processed the 5' RACE reads anew with MiXCR; each CDR3 protein has one entry. The sample records about 700,000 distinct CDR3 sequences, over 5% being singletons. This sequence was found in a man aged 18 to 29 in good health. Sequencing was performed on naive T cells sorted from blood. The J gene is TRBJ2-2, the V gene TRBV24-1, with 9 bases matching TRBD1. The chain's CDR3 is CATSSRDRATGELFF. The CDR3 DNA is TGTGCCACCTCGTCCCGGGACAGGGCGACCGGGGAGCTGTTTTTT.